The 7 T cell receptor beta chains in this list originate from one sample, sequenced in a study of ipilimumab plus nivolumab after autologous stem cell transplantation. Only in-frame clones appear in the TCRdb table, and some are missing; sequencing was by immunoSEQ multiplex PCR. Counted here are 6,000 to 8,000 clones, 75% to 90% occurring once; the ten biggest clones make up roughly 5%. Sequences were derived from PBMCs, sampled in a trial of ipilimumab plus nivolumab as post-transplant consolidation. The origin of the receptors is a female donor with multiple myeloma.

The rearrangement joins TRBV6-5 to TRBJ1-1, with 8 bases aligning to TRBD1. The germline gives CDR1 MNHEY, CDR2 SVGAGI. The CDR3 is 15 residues long. The V segment lost 7 bases and the J segment 5 bases; nucleotides outside the gene matches: 12. CDR3 region: CASTVDRGGETEAFF. CDR3 nucleotide sequence: TGTGCCAGCACCGTAGACAGGGGAGGTGAGACTGAAGCTTTCTTT.

This chain uses TRBV5-6 with TRBJ2-7; D may be TRBD2 (6 bases). Germline CDR1 reads SGHDT; CDR2 reads YYEEEE. V was trimmed by 0 bases and J by 6 bases, leaving 13 bases between them. This CDR3 region has 14 residues. In nucleotides, the CDR3 is TGTGCCAGCAGCTTGGGCGCGGGAACGTCCGAGCAGTACTTC. It specifies CASSLGAGTSEQYF.

The rearrangement links TRBV5-1 to TRBJ1-2; TRBD1 matches 10 bases. The CDR3 has 14 amino acids. Per the germline V gene, CDR1 is SGHRS and CDR2 is YFSETQ. V lost 1 base to trimming and J lost 8 bases; unmatched junction nucleotides: 5. CDR3 protein: CASSLTGTGDGYTF. The CDR3 nucleotides are TGCGCCAGCAGCTTGACCGGGACAGGGGACGGCTACACCTTC.

This clone came up a few times. Other DNA sequences within the sample encode an identical CDR3. This chain joins TRBV9 and TRBJ1-1; no clear D. V lost 0 bases and J 1 base, leaving 10 bases between the germline ends. Germline CDR1 SGDLS, CDR2 YYNGEE. The CDR3 extends over 15 amino acids. The CDR3 loop reads CASSVGTGSNTEAFF. The CDR3 DNA is TGTGCCAGCAGCGTAGGAACGGGTTCGAACACTGAAGCTTTCTTT.

The V and J genes are TRBV5-1 and TRBJ1-1; possibly TRBD1 for D (6 bases). This CDR3 is 15 amino acids long. The V end was cut by 4 bases, the J end by 7 bases, with 20 bases between. Germline CDR1 and CDR2: SGHRS and YFSETQ. The CDR3 DNA is TGCGCCAGCAGCGCGGGGTACAGGGAATACATTGAAGCTTTCTTT. It encodes CASSAGYREYIEAFF.

This rearrangement joins TRBV4-1 to TRBJ2-1, with D perhaps TRBD2 (5 bases). Trimming removed 4 bases from V and 4 bases from J, with 11 bases in between. The CDR3 has 14 residues. CDR1 and CDR2 from the germline V gene are MGHRA and YSYEKL. CDR3 protein: CASSRGLLYNEQFF. CDR3 sequence (DNA): TGCGCCAGCAGCCGAGGACTGCTATACAATGAGCAGTTCTTC.

J is TRBJ1-5 and V is TRBV2; 8 bases map to TRBD1. Trimming took 5 bases from V and 4 from J; bases not matched to a gene: 10. Germline CDR1 SNHLY, CDR2 FYNNEI. The CDR3 spans 16 residues. CDR3 nucleotide sequence: TGTGCCAGCAGTTTACAGGGGGGACGTTCAAATCAGCCCCAGCATTTT. Translating it yields CASSLQGGRSNQPQHF.